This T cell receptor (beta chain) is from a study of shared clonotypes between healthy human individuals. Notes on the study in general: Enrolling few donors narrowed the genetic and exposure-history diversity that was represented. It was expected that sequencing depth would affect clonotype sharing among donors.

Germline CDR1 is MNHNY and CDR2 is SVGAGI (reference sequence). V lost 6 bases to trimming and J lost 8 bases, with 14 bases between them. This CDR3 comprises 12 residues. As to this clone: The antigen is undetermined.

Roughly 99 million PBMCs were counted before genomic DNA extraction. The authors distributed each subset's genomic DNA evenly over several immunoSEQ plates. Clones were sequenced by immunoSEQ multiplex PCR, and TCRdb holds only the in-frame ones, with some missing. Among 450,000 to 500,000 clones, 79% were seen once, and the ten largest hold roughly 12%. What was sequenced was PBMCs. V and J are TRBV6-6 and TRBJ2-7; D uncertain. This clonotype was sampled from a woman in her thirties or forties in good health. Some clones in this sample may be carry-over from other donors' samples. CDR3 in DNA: TGTGCCAGCAGCCATACCGAGGCGCAGCAGTACTTC. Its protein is CASSHTEAQQYF.